The rows below give T cell receptor beta chains drawn from one sample of a study of blood T cell repertoires in COVID-19. Sequencing used immunoSEQ multiplex PCR; TCRdb keeps in-frame clones, though not all of them. The repertoire holds around 100,000 clones, around 87% seen once, with 3% in the top ten. Sequencing was done on a sample of peripheral blood. These receptors all stem from a man aged 50 or older with active or convalescent COVID-19. Each CDR3 is given with its conserved first and last residue. The order of the fields is J gene, D gene, V gene, clone size, CDR3 DNA, CDR3 protein. The D gene is left open where the match is weak. Not every row has a clone size; where given, it reads once, few, many or a size class.

>TRBJ2-1|NA|TRBV7-9|NA
TGTGCCAGCAGCTACCGGCTAGCTAAGGATGAGCAGTTCTTC
CASSYRLAKDEQFF
>TRBJ1-5|NA|TRBV7-2|NA
TGTGCCAGCAGCTTATGGGCGGGGAGACAGCCCCAGCATTTT
CASSLWAGRQPQHF
>TRBJ2-1|TRBD1|TRBV29-1|NA
TGCAGCGTTGCGGGACAGGGTGGTGAGCAGTTCTTC
CSVAGQGGEQFF
>TRBJ1-1|TRBD1|TRBV30|NA
TGTGCCTGGAGCGCTAAAAGGGGACAGGGGAACACTGAAGCTTTCTTT
CAWSAKRGQGNTEAFF
>TRBJ1-1|NA|TRBV29-1|NA
TGCAGCGTTGTTTCACAGGGTGGCACTGAAGCTTTCTTT
CSVVSQGGTEAFF
>TRBJ1-6|NA|TRBV5-1|few
TGCGCCAGCAGCTTGGAGTCAGGGGAGAATTCACCCCTCCACTTT
CASSLESGENSPLHF
>TRBJ2-5|NA|TRBV10-2|NA
TGCGCCAGCAGACAGGGAAAAGAGACCCAGTACTTC
CASRQGKETQYF
>TRBJ2-7|NA|TRBV18|NA
TGTGCCAGCTCACCGGTGCGGGGCCCGGGGGAGCAGTACTTC
CASSPVRGPGEQYF
>TRBJ1-1|TRBD1|TRBV10-3|NA
TGTGCCATCAAACAGGGGGCAGGTACTGAAGCTTTCTTT
CAIKQGAGTEAFF
>TRBJ2-2|NA|TRBV5-6|NA
TGTGCCAGCAGATGGGGGGTAAACACCGGGGAGCTGTTTTTT
CASRWGVNTGELFF
>TRBJ2-5|NA|TRBV11-2|NA
TGTGCCAGCAGGAACAGGGCCGAAGGAGAGACCCAGTACTTC
CASRNRAEGETQYF
>TRBJ2-5|NA|TRBV19|NA
TGTGCCAGTAGTATTCAGGGAATAAAGTCAGAGACCCAGTACTTC
CASSIQGIKSETQYF
>TRBJ2-7|TRBD1|TRBV2|NA
TGTGCCAGCAGTGAAGCCGGGACAGGGTCCCACGAGCAGTACTTC
CASSEAGTGSHEQYF
>TRBJ1-6|TRBD1|TRBV5-4|NA
TGTGCCAGCAGCAAACCGCCGGGACAGGGGAATTCACCCCTCCACTTT
CASSKPPGQGNSPLHF
>TRBJ2-3|TRBD1|TRBV6-4|NA
TGTGCCAGCAGTGACTCGGGACAGTACACAGATACGCAGTATTTT
CASSDSGQYTDTQYF
>TRBJ1-2|NA|TRBV27|once
TGTGCCAGCAGTTTTGGGCAGGGCAGATATGGCTACACCTTC
CASSFGQGRYGYTF
>TRBJ2-5|NA|TRBV7-2|NA
TGTGCCAGCAGCTTAGAAGACACCCAGCGGTCCCAGTACTTC
CASSLEDTQRSQYF
>TRBJ2-7|NA|TRBV12-5|NA
TGTGCTAGTGGTTTGCTCTCCTACGAGCAGTACTTC
CASGLLSYEQYF
>TRBJ1-4|NA|TRBV7-9|few
TGTGCCAGCAGCCTGGGGCTAGGGGATAATGAAAAACTGTTTTTT
CASSLGLGDNEKLFF
>TRBJ1-6|TRBD1|TRBV19|once
TGTGCCAGTAGTGGGGGGACAGGGATGTATAATTCACCCCTCCACTTT
CASSGGTGMYNSPLHF
>TRBJ1-1|TRBD1|TRBV4-2|NA
TGTGCCAGTAATTCCGGGACAGGGAACACTGAAGCTTTCTTT
CASNSGTGNTEAFF
>TRBJ2-3|TRBD2|TRBV9|NA
TGTGCCAGCAGCGACCTTAGCGGGGGGGCCTCCCCCCCTACGCAGTATTTT
CASSDLSGGASPPTQYF
>TRBJ1-2|NA|TRBV19|NA
TGTGCCAGTAGTCGACAGGCAACTTCGAACTATGGCTACACCTTC
CASSRQATSNYGYTF
>TRBJ2-3|TRBD2|TRBV25-1|NA
TGTGCCAGCAGTGTAGCGGGGGGGAGGGATACGCAGTATTTT
CASSVAGGRDTQYF
>TRBJ2-7|TRBD1|TRBV10-3|NA
TGTGCCATCAGTACCGGGACAGGGATCTACGAGCAGTACTTC
CAISTGTGIYEQYF
>TRBJ2-5|TRBD1|TRBV3-1/TRBV3-2|few
TGTGCCAGCGGACAGGGGGCTGGGGAGACCCAGTACTTC
CASGQGAGETQYF
>TRBJ1-1|NA|TRBV11-3|NA
TGTGCCAGCAGCGCAGGAGGAATGAACACTGAAGCTTTCTTT
CASSAGGMNTEAFF
>TRBJ1-2|NA|TRBV2|few
TGTGCCAGCAGGGACAGTAACTATGGCTACACCTTC
CASRDSNYGYTF
>TRBJ1-3|TRBD1|TRBV7-2|NA
TGTGCCAGCAGCTTGATCGGACAGGGAGCTGGAAACACCATATATTTT
CASSLIGQGAGNTIYF
>TRBJ1-6|TRBD1|TRBV10-3|NA
TGTGCCATCAGACGAACCGGGACAGGGGATTCACCCCTCCACTTT
CAIRRTGTGDSPLHF